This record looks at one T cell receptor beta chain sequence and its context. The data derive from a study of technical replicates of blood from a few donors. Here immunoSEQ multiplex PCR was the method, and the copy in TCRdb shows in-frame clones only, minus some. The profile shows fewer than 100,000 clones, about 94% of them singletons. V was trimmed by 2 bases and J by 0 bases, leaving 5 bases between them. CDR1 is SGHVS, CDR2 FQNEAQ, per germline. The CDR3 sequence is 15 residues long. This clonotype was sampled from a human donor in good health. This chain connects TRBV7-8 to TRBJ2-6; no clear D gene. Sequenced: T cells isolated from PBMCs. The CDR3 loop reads CASSLRLSGANVLTF. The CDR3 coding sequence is TGTGCCAGCAGCTTAAGACTCTCTGGGGCCAACGTCCTGACTTTC.